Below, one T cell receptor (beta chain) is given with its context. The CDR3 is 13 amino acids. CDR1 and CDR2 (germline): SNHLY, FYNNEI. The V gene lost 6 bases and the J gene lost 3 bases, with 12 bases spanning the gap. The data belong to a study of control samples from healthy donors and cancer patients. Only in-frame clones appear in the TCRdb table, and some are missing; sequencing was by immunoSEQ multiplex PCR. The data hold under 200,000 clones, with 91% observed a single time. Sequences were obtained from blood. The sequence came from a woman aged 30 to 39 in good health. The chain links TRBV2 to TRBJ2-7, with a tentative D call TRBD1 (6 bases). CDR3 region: CASRQNRVYEQYF. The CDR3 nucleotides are TGTGCCAGCAGACAGAACAGGGTCTACGAGCAGTACTTC.